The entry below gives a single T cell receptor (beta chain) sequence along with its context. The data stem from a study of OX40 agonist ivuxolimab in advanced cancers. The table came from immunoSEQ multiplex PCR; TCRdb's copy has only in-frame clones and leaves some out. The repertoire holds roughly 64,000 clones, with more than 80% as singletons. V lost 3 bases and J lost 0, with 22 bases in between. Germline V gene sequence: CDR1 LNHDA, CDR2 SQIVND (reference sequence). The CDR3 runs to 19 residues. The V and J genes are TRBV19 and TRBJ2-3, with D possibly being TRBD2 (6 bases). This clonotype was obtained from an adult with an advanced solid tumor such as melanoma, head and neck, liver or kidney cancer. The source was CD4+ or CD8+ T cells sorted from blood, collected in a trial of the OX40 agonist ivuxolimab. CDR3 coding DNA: TGTGCCAGTAGTATTCAGGGCCGGCTAGCGCTCTCGAGCACAGATACGCAGTATTTT. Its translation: CASSIQGRLALSSTDTQYF.